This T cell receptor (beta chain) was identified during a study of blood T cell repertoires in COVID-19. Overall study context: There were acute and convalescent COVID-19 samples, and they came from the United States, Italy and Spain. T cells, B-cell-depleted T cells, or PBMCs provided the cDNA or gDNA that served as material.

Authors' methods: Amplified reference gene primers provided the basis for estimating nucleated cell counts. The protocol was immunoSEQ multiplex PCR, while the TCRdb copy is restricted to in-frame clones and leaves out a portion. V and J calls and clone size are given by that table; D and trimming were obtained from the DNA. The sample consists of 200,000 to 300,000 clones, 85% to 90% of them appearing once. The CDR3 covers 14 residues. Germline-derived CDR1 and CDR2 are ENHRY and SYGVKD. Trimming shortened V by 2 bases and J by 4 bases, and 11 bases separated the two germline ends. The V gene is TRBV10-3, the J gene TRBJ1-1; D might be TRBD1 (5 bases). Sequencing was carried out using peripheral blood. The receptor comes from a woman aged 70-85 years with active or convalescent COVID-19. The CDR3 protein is CAISEQGSGTEAFF. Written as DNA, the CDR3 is TGTGCCATCAGTGAGCAGGGCTCGGGCACTGAAGCTTTCTTT.